A selection of T cell receptor beta chains follows, all from one sample in a study of shared clonotypes between healthy human individuals. TCRdb's table, derived via immunoSEQ multiplex PCR, lists solely in-frame clones and lacks some. The repertoire consists of approximately 2.1 million clones, with 90% to 95% occurring once and the leading ten covering under 0.45%. Sequencing was performed on naive CD4+ T cells from PBMCs. The receptors were sampled from a man aged 18 to 30 in good health. Some clones in this sample may be carry-over from other donors' samples. Both conserved end residues are trimmed from each CDR3. Only some rows state a clone size, as once, few, many or a class for expanded clones.

j_call clone_size v_call cdr3_aa
TRBJ2-7 once TRBV19 ASSADRGHEQY
TRBJ2-3 NA TRBV27 ASSPGTFFTDTQY
TRBJ2-5 NA TRBV9 ASSVGAGLRETQY
TRBJ2-3 NA TRBV9 ASSVGVAGDTQY
TRBJ2-2 NA TRBV7-2 ASSPQGDTGELF
TRBJ2-5 NA TRBV9 ASSVQGRQGGGETQY
TRBJ2-2 NA TRBV28 ASTLPTGLNTGELF
TRBJ1-1 NA TRBV6-5 ASSYAGQGNTEAF
TRBJ2-7 NA TRBV5-1 ASSRGQREGEQY
TRBJ1-6 NA TRBV10-3 AIMQQVDSPLH
TRBJ2-2 NA TRBV28 ASTGGSSNTGELF
TRBJ2-1 once TRBV6-5 ASKWTSGRNEQF
TRBJ2-2 NA TRBV15 ATSRDGRENTGELF
TRBJ2-7 NA TRBV7-6 ASSFREGGAYEQY
TRBJ1-2 NA TRBV6-5 ASGEGLASYGYT
TRBJ2-7 NA TRBV7-2 ASSLRFPLAGASYEQY
TRBJ2-1 NA TRBV5-1 ASSLGQGIYNEQF
TRBJ2-3 NA TRBV7-9 ASSWGLGVYTQY
TRBJ1-3 NA TRBV4-2 ASSQADLGHSGNTIY
TRBJ1-1 NA TRBV6-5 ASSYSWTAMNTEAF
TRBJ2-5 NA TRBV11-3 ASSLEMTETQY
TRBJ1-5 NA TRBV19 ASSIGNRGGMGNQPQH
TRBJ2-4 NA TRBV5-1 ASSLVVTPRRENIQY
TRBJ2-5 NA TRBV9 ASSPGLSEETQY
TRBJ2-7 NA TRBV18 ASSPDISLPY
TRBJ2-1 NA TRBV29-1 SVGQIALYNEQF
TRBJ2-7 NA TRBV28 ASTTGLAGVYEQY
TRBJ2-7 NA TRBV4-1 ASSQLPYEQY
TRBJ1-5 NA TRBV5-1 ASSLGSGVSNQPQH
TRBJ2-1 NA TRBV28 ASSTGGRNEQF
TRBJ2-2 NA TRBV29-1 SASQVSPTGELF
TRBJ2-2 NA TRBV4-2 ASSQDSAGELF
TRBJ2-2 NA TRBV6-4 ASSEYWKAGELF
TRBJ2-1 once TRBV5-1 ASSPRGERGNEQF
TRBJ1-2 NA TRBV19 ASSASNYGYT
TRBJ1-5 NA TRBV4-1 ASSQDVWGNQPQH
TRBJ1-2 once TRBV9 ASRPAGGYGYT
TRBJ2-3 NA TRBV4-3 ASSQVGVLAGVSDTQY
TRBJ2-7 NA TRBV6-1 ASSLGTGGYEQY
TRBJ1-1 once TRBV5-1 ASSLAGTGLLGTEAF
TRBJ1-2 NA TRBV7-8 ASSLAPVTNYGYT